The 2 T cell receptor beta chains presented below share a single source sample, sequenced in a study of shared clonotypes between healthy human individuals. TCRdb keeps only in-frame clones here, not all; method: immunoSEQ multiplex PCR. The sample lists about 2.3 million clones; approximately 93% were seen once. The sample comprised naive CD4+ T cells from PBMCs. The subset: CD45RA+ positively selected. These receptors all come from a man between 18 and 29 years old in good health. Some clones in this sample may be carry-over from other donors' samples.

The chain is built from TRBV19 and TRBJ1-1; the D gene is possibly TRBD1 (5 bases). Trimming left V 7 bases short and J 3 bases short, with 15 bases between. Germline V gene sequence: CDR1 LNHDA, CDR2 SQIVND (reference sequence). The CDR3 sequence is 14 residues long. The CDR3 sequence is CASKAPGRDTEAFF. As DNA, the CDR3 is TGTGCCAGTAAGGCACCAGGGAGGGACACTGAAGCTTTCTTT.

The gene calls are TRBV9 and TRBJ2-5; tentative D call: TRBD1 (5 bases). The V end lost 3 bases, the J end lost 4 bases, and 10 bases lay between the germline ends. Germline V CDR1 and CDR2: SGDLS, YYNGEE. The CDR3 length is 13 residues. The CDR3 nucleotides are TGTGCCAGCAGCGGAACAGGTGGAGAGACCCAGTACTTC. Translated, it gives CASSGTGGETQYF.